This TCR beta chain was sequenced during a study of blood T cell repertoires in COVID-19. Study-wide background: The study drew acute and convalescent COVID-19 samples from the United States, Italy and Spain. PBMCs, B-cell-depleted T cells, or T cells provided the cDNA or gDNA that made up the material.

The germline V gene has CDR1 SQVTM and CDR2 ANQGSEA. V lost 6 bases and J 3 bases, leaving 9 bases between the germline ends. This CDR3 is 12 amino acids long. In the original analysis: Estimated nucleated cell counts came from reference gene primer amplification. Here immunoSEQ multiplex PCR was the method, and the copy in TCRdb shows in-frame clones only, minus some. V, J and clone size were drawn from that table, and D and trimming were deduced from the DNA. The profile shows around 15,000 clones, roughly four fifths of them singletons. The receptor was isolated from a man between 60 and 75 years old with acute or convalescent COVID-19. The rearrangement uses TRBV29-1 and TRBJ2-1; D is undetermined. The source material was peripheral blood. CDR3 protein: CSVTGFYNEQFF. The DNA of the CDR3 is TGCAGCGTAACCGGGTTCTACAATGAGCAGTTCTTC.